This T cell receptor (beta chain) was observed in a study of type 1 regulatory T cells. V was shortened by 5 bases and J by 7 bases, with 12 bases between the two germline ends. CDR1 is SGHTA and CDR2 is FQGNSA in the germline V gene. The CDR3 is 12 residues long. This clonotype showed up just a few times. Using its own MiXCR run on the reads, TCRdb lists one record per CDR3 protein. The sample lists approximately 97,000 distinct CDR3 sequences, 31% occurring once. This rearrangement joins TRBV7-2 to TRBJ2-7; no clear D. The TCR comes from a human donor in good health. Sequences were obtained from CD4+ T cells, either the whole sample or a sorted fraction (not recorded which). The CDR3 loop reads CASSPAVGEQYF. CDR3 nucleotide sequence: TGTGCCAGCAGCCCAGCTGTGGGTGAGCAGTACTTC.